This T cell receptor beta chain was retrieved from a study of T-cell reconstitution after alpha-beta-depleted transplantation in children. Preparation of the TCRbeta library was carried out with unique molecular identifiers. TCRdb independently ran MiXCR on the PCR reads; one entry per CDR3 protein. The data contain roughly 300,000 distinct CDR3 sequences, about 9.4% of them singletons. The origin of this receptor is a human donor who donated a stem cell graft to a child with acute lymphoblastic leukemia. The source was PBMCs from the stem cell graft donor, collected from the stem cell graft.

CDR3 DNA sequence: TGTGCCAGCAGCTCCGAACTAGCGGCCGTCCAAGAGACCCAGTACTTC. It is translated as CASSSELAAVQETQYF. The rearrangement links TRBV7-9 to TRBJ2-5, with 8 nucleotides matching TRBD2. The CDR3 length is 16 residues. V gave up 4 bases and J gave up 1 base; unmatched junction bases: 8. Germline CDR1 is SEHNR and CDR2 is FQNEAQ (reference sequence).